This record looks at one T cell receptor (beta chain) sequence and its context. These data originate in a study of blood T cell repertoires in COVID-19. Study-level background: Samples representing acute and convalescent COVID-19 were sourced from the United States, Italy and Spain. Nucleic acid was either cDNA or gDNA, and it came from T cells, B-cell-depleted T cells, or PBMCs.

The CDR3 length is 13 residues. The germline V and J ends were trimmed by 3 bases and 4 bases, with 9 bases remaining between them. Looked up from germline, CDR1 is DFQATT and CDR2 is SNEGSKA (reference sequence). Seattle patients were enrolled while actively infected and followed longitudinally. The table came from immunoSEQ multiplex PCR; TCRdb's copy has only in-frame clones and leaves some out. Of roughly 180,000 clones detected, 85% to 95% appear once; the ten largest clones hold 0.7% to 0.8%. Sequencing was done on a sample of peripheral blood. This TCR derives from a man aged 25 to 40 with COVID-19, enrolled during active disease. The chain employs TRBV20-1 and TRBJ1-4; D not resolved. The CDR3 spells CSASLESNEKLFF. In DNA, the CDR3 is TGCAGTGCTAGTTTGGAGAGTAATGAAAAACTGTTTTTT.